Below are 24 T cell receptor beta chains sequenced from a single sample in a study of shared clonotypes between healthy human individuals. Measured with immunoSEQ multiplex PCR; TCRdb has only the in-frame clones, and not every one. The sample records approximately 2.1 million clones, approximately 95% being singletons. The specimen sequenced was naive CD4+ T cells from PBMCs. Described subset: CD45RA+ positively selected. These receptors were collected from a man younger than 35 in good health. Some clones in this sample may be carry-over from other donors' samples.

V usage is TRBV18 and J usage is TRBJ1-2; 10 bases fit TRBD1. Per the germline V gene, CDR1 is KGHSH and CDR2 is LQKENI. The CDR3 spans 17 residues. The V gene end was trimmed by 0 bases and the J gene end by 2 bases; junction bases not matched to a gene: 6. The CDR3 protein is CASSPPISGQGNYGYTF. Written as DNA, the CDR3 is TGTGCCAGCTCACCACCAATTTCGGGACAGGGGAACTATGGCTACACCTTC.

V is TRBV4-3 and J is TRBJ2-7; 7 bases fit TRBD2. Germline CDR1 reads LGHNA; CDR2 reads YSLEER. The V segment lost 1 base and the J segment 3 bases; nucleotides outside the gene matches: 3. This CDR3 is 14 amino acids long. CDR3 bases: TGCGCCAGCAGCCAAGCTAGCGGCTACTACGAGCAGTACTTC. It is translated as CASSQASGYYEQYF.

CDR3 bases: TGCGCCAGCAGCTTGGACACAGGGTTAAGCTCCTACGAGCAGTACTTC. This sequence encodes CASSLDTGLSSYEQYF. The rearrangement uses TRBV5-1 and TRBJ2-7, with a possible D match to TRBD1 (6 bases). This CDR3 is built from 16 residues. With 0 bases removed from V and 0 bases from J, the gap between germline ends came to 13 bases. Germline assignment: CDR1 SGHRS and CDR2 YFSETQ.

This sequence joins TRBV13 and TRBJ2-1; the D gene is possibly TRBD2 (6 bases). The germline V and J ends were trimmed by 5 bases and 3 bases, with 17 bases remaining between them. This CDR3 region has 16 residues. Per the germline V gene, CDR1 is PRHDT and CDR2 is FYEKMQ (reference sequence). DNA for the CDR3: TGTGCCAGCAGCCGTATCCCGGGACTTATCTACAATGAGCAGTTCTTC. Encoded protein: CASSRIPGLIYNEQFF.

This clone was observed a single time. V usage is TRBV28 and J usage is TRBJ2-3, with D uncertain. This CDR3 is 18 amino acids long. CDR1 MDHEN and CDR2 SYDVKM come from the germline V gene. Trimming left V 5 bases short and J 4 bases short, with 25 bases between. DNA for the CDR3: TGTGCCAGCAGTGTAAAAGCACAGACGGCGCCTTACGCAGATACGCAGTATTTT. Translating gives CASSVKAQTAPYADTQYF.

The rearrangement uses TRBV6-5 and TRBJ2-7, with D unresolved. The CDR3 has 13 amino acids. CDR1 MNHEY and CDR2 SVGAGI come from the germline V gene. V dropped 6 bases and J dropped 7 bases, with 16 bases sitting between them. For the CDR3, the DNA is TGTGCCAGCAGACCCTACATCGGTTGGGAGCAGTACTTC. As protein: CASRPYIGWEQYF.

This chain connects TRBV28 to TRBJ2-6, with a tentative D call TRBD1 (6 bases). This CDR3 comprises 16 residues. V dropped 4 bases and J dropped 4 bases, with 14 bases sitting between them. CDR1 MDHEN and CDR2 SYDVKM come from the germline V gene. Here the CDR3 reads CASSSFTGTGANVLTF. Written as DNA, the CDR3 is TGTGCCAGCAGTTCCTTCACAGGGACCGGGGCCAACGTCCTGACTTTC. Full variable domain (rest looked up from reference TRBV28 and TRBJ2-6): DVKVTQSSRYLVKRTGEKVFLECVQDMDHENMFWYRQDPGLGLRLIYFSYDVKMKEKGDIPEGYSVSREKKERFSLILESASTNQTSMYLCASSSFTGTGANVLTFGAGSRLTVL.

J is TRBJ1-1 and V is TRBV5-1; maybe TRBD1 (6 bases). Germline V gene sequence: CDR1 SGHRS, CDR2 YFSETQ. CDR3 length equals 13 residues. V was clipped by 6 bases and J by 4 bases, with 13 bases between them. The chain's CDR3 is CASMRGASTEAFF. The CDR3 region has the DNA TGCGCCAGCATGAGGGGGGCCTCCACTGAAGCTTTCTTT.

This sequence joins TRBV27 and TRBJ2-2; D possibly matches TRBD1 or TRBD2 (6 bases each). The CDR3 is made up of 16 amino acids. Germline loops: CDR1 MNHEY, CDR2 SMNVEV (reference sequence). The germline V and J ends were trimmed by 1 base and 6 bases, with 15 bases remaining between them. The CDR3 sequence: CASSLYVPGAAGELFF. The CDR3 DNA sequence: TGTGCCAGCAGTTTATATGTCCCGGGGGCGGCCGGGGAGCTGTTTTTT.

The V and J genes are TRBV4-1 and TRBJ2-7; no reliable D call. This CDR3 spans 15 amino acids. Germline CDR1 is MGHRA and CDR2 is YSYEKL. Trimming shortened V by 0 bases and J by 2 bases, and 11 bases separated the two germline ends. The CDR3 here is CASSQDWAATYEQYF. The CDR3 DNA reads TGCGCCAGCAGCCAAGATTGGGCAGCTACCTACGAGCAGTACTTC.

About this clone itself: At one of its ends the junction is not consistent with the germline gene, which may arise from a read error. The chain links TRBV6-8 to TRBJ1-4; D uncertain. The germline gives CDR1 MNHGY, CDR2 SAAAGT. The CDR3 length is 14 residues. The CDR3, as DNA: TGTGCCAGCAGATACTTGCAGGTCAATGAAAAACTGTTTTTT. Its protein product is CASRYLQVNEKLFF.

CDR3 sequence reads: CASSPIPTGANVLTF. The CDR3 DNA reads TGTGCCAGCTCACCGATCCCCACTGGGGCCAACGTCCTGACTTTC. The chain couples TRBV18 to TRBJ2-6; D is unresolved. The CDR3 is 15 residues long. Germline V CDR1 and CDR2: KGHSH, LQKENI. V was pared by 3 bases and J by 2 bases, with 8 bases between.

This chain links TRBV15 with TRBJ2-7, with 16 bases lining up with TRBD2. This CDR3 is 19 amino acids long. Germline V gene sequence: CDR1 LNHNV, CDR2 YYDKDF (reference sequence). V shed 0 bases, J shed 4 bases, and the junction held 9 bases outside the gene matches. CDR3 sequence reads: CATSRDLWGLAGGKYEQYF. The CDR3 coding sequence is TGTGCCACCAGCAGAGATCTCTGGGGACTAGCGGGAGGGAAGTACGAGCAGTACTTC.

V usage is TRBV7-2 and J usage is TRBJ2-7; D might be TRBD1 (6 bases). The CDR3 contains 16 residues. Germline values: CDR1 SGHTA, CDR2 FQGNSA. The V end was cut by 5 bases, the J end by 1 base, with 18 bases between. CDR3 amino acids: CASSRKGHQFSYEQYF. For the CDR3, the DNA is TGTGCCAGCAGCAGGAAGGGACATCAGTTTTCCTACGAGCAGTACTTC.

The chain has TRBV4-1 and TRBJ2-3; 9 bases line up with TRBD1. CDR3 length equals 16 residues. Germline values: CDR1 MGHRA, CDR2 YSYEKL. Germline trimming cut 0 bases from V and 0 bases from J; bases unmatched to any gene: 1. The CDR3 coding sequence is TGCGCCAGCAGCCAAGAACAGGGGGCGAGCACAGATACGCAGTATTTT. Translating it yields CASSQEQGASTDTQYF.

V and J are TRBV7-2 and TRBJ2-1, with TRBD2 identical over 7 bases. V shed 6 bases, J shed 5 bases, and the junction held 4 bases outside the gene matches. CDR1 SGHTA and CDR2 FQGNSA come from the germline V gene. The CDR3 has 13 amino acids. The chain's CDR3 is CASRRTRHNEQFF. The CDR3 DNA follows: TGTGCCAGCAGGCGGACTAGACACAATGAGCAGTTCTTC.

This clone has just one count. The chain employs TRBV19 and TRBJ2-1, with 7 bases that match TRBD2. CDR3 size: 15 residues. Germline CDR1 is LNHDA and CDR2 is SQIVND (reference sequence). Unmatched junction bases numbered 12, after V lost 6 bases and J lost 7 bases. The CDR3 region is CASSPRGRERNEQFF. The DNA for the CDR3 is TGTGCCAGTAGCCCGAGAGGGCGGGAGAGAAATGAGCAGTTCTTC.

The CDR3 protein is CASSLGQGGSPLHF. As DNA, the CDR3 is TGCGCCAGCAGCTTGGGACAGGGAGGGTCACCCCTCCACTTT. The chain recombines TRBV5-1 with TRBJ1-6; the match to TRBD1 covers 7 bases. The CDR3 spans 14 residues. Germline values: CDR1 SGHRS, CDR2 YFSETQ. Trimming at V came to 0 bases and at J to 10 bases, leaving 4 bases not matched to a gene.

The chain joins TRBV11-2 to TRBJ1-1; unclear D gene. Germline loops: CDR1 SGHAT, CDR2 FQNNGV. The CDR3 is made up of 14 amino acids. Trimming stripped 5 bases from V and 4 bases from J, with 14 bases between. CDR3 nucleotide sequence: TGTGCCAGCAGCGGGTTCCAGTTGGGCACTGAAGCTTTCTTT. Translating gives CASSGFQLGTEAFF.

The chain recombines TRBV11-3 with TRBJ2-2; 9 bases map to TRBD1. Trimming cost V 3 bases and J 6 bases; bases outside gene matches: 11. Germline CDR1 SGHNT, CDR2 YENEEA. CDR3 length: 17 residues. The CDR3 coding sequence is TGTGCCAGCAGCTTCCCGGGACAGGGAAGAAAGGCCGGGGAGCTGTTTTTT. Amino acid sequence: CASSFPGQGRKAGELFF.

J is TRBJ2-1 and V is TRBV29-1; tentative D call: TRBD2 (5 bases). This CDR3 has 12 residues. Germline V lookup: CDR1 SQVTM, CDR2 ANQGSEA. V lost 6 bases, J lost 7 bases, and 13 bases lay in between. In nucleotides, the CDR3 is TGCAGCGTGGGAGTACTAGGTAATGAGCAGTTCTTC. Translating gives CSVGVLGNEQFF.

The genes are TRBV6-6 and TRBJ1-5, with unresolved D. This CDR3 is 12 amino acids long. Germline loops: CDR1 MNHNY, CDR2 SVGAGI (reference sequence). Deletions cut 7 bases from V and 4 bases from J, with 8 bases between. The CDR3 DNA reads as TGTGCCAGCACCGAGAGGAATCAGCCCCAGCATTTT. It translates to CASTERNQPQHF.

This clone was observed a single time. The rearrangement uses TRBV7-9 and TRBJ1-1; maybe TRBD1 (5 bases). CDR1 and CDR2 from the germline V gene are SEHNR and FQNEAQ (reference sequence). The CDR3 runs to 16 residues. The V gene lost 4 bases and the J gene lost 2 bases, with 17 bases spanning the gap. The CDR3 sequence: CASSSLPWDANTEAFF. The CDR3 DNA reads TGTGCCAGCAGCTCACTCCCCTGGGACGCAAACACTGAAGCTTTCTTT.

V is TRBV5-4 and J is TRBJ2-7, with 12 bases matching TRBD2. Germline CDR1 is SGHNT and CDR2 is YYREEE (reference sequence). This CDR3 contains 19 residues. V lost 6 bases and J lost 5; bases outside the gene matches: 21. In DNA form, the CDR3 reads TGTGCCAGCACCAAGGGGGGGCTAGCGGGAGGGCTGGAACGCGACGAGCAGTACTTC. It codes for CASTKGGLAGGLERDEQYF.